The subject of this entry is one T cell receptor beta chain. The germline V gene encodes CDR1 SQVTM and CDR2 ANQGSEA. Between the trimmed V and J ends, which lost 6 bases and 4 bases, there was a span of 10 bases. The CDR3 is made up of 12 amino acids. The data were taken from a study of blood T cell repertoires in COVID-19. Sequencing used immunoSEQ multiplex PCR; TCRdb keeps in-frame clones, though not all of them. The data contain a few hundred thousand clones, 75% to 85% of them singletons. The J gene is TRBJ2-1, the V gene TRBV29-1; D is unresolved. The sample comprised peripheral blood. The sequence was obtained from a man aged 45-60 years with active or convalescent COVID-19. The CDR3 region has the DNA TGCAGCGTCCTACAGAATTACAATGAGCAGTTCTTC. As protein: CSVLQNYNEQFF.